This T cell receptor beta chain was recovered during a study of PD-1 blockade in classical Hodgkin lymphoma. Study-wide points: As was reported, newly diagnosed patients showed lower baseline TCR diversity than healthy donors did.

Time point given: newly diagnosed, previously untreated cHL patient sample. Purification of CD4+ T cells from thawed PBMCs was performed via magnetic negative selection. For this clone: Its antigen remains unknown.

Trimming stripped 0 bases from V and 4 bases from J, with 11 bases between. The CDR3 covers 15 residues. Germline V gene lookup returns CDR1 SGHRS and CDR2 YFSETQ. Using immunoSEQ multiplex PCR, the repertoire was profiled, and TCRdb retains in-frame clones only, with some absent. The table records roughly 31,000 clones, about 89% of them present only once. Material: CD4+ T cells from blood. This receptor was identified in a human donor with classical Hodgkin lymphoma. V is TRBV5-1 and J is TRBJ2-1; D perhaps matches TRBD2 (6 bases). The CDR3 is CASSLDGSRYNEQFF. The CDR3, as DNA: TGCGCCAGCAGCTTGGACGGGAGTCGGTACAATGAGCAGTTCTTC.